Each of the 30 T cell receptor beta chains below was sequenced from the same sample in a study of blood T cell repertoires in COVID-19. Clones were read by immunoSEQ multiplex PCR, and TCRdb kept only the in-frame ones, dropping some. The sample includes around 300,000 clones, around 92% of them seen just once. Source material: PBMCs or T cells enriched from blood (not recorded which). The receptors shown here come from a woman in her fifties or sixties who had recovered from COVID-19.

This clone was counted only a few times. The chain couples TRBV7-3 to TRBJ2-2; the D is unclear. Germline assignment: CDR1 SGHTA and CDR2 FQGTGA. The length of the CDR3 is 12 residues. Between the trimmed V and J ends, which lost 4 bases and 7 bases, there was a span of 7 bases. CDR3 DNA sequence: TGTGCCAGCAGCTGGCCTGGCGGGGAGCTGTTTTTT. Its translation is CASSWPGGELFF.

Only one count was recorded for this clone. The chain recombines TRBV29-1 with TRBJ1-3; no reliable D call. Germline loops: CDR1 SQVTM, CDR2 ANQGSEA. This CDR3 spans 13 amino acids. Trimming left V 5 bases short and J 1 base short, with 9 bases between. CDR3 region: CSVNDGSGNTIYF. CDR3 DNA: TGCAGCGTTAACGACGGGTCTGGAAACACCATATATTTT.

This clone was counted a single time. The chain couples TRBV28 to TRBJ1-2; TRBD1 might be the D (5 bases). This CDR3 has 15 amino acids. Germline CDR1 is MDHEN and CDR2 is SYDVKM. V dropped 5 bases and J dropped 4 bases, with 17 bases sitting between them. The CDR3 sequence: CASSLGRQGSYGYTF. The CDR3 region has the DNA TGTGCCAGCAGTCTGGGGCGGCAGGGTTCCTATGGCTACACCTTC.

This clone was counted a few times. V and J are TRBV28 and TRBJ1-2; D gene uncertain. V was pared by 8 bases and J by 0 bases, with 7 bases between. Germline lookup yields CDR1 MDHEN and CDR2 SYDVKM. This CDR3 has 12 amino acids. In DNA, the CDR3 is TGTGCCAGCGGCGGGTCTAACTATGGCTACACCTTC. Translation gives CASGGSNYGYTF.

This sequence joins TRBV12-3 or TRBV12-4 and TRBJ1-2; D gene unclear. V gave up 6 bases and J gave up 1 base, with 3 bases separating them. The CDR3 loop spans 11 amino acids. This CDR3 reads CASSLNYGYTF. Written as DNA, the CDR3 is TGTGCCAGCAGCCTTAACTATGGCTACACCTTC.

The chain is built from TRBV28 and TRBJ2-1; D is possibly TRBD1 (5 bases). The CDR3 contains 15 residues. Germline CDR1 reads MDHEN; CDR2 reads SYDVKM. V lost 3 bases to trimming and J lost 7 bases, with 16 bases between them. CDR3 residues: CASSLVIGPGNEQFF. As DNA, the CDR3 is TGTGCCAGCAGTTTGGTTATCGGCCCAGGGAATGAGCAGTTCTTC.

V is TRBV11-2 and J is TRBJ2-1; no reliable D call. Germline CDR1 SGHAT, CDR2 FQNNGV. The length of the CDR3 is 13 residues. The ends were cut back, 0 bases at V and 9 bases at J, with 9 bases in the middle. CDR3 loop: CASSLDLVREQFF. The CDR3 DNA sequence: TGTGCCAGCAGCTTAGATCTCGTTCGTGAGCAGTTCTTC. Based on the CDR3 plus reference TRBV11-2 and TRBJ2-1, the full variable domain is EAGVAQSPRYKIIEKRQSVAFWCNPISGHATLYWYQQILGQGPKLLIQFQNNGVVDDSQLPKDRFSAERLKGVDSTLKIQPAKLEDSAVYLCASSLDLVREQFFGPGTRLTVL.

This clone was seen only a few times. The CDR3 bases are TGTGCCAGCAGCTTGGGGCTAGCGGGGGGACTGAACACCGGGGAGCTGTTTTTT. Encoded protein: CASSLGLAGGLNTGELFF. The V and J genes are TRBV5-5 and TRBJ2-2, with 11 nucleotides matching TRBD2. CDR1 and CDR2 (germline): SGHKS, YYEKEE (reference sequence). Germline trimming cut 0 bases from V and 1 base from J; bases unmatched to any gene: 5. The CDR3 length is 18 residues.

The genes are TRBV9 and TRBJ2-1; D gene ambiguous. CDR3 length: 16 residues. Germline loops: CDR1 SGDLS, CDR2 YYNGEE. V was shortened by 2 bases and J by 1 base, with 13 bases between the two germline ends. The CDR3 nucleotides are TGTGCCAGCAGCGTCATGGGCGACCCATCCTACAATGAGCAGTTCTTC. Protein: CASSVMGDPSYNEQFF.

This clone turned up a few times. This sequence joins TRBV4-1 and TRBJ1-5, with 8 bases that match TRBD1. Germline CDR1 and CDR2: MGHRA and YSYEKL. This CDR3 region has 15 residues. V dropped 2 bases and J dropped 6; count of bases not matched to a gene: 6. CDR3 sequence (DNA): TGCGCCAGCAGCCAAAGGACAGGGCAGAGTCAGCCCCAGCATTTT. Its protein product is CASSQRTGQSQPQHF.

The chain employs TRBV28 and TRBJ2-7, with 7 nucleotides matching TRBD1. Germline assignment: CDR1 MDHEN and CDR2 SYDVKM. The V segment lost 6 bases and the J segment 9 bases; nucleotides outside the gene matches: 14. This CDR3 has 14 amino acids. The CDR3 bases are TGTGCCAGCAGCTCCCCCACAGGGGATCAAAGGCAGTACTTC. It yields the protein CASSSPTGDQRQYF. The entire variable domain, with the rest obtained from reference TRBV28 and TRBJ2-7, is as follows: DVKVTQSSRYLVKRTGEKVFLECVQDMDHENMFWYRQDPGLGLRLIYFSYDVKMKEKGDIPEGYSVSREKKERFSLILESASTNQTSMYLCASSSPTGDQRQYFGPGTRLTVT.

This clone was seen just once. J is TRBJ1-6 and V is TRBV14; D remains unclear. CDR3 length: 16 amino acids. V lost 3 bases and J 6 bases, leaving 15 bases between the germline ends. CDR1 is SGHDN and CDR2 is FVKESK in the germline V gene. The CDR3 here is CASSHARGGVNSPLHF. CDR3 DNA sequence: TGTGCCAGCAGCCACGCACGCGGCGGAGTTAATTCACCCCTCCACTTT.

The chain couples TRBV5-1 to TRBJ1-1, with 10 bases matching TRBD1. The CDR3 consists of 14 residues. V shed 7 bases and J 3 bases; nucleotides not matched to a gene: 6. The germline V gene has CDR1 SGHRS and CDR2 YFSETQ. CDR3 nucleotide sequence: TGCGCCAGCTCCCTGACAGGGGGCCACACTGAAGCTTTCTTT. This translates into CASSLTGGHTEAFF.

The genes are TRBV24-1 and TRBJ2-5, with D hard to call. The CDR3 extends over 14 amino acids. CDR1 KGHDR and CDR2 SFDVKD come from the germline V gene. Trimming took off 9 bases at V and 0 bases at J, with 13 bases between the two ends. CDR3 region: CATPGESYQETQYF. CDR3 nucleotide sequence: TGTGCCACCCCAGGTGAGTCGTACCAAGAGACCCAGTACTTC.

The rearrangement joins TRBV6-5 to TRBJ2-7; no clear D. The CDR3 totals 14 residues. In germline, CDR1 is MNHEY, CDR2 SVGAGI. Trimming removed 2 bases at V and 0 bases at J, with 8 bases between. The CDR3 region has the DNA TGTGCCAGCAGTTACGGTACAGCCTCCTACGAGCAGTACTTC. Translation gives CASSYGTASYEQYF.

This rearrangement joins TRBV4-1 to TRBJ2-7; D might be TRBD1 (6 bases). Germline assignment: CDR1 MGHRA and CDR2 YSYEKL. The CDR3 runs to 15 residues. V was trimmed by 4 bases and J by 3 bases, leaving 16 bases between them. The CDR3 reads CASSRQSQGGYEQYF. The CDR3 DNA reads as TGCGCCAGCAGCCGTCAGAGCCAAGGGGGCTACGAGCAGTACTTC.

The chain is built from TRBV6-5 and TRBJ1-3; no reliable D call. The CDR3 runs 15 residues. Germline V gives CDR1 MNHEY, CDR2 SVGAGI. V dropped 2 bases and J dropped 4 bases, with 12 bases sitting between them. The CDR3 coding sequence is TGTGCCAGCAGTTACCTCAGCGCCTCGGGAAACACCATATATTTT. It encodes CASSYLSASGNTIYF.

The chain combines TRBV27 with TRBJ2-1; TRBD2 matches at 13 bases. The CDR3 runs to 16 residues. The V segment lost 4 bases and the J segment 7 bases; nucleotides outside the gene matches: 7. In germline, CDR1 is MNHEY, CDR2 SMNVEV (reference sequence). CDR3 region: CASSSGLAGENNEQFF. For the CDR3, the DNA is TGTGCCAGCAGTTCAGGACTAGCGGGAGAGAATAATGAGCAGTTCTTC.

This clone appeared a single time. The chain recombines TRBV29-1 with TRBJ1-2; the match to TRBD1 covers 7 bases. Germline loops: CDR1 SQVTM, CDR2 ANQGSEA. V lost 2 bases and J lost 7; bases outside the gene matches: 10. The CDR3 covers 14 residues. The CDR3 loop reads CSVERREGAGGYTF. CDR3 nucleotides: TGCAGCGTTGAACGTCGAGAGGGGGCGGGTGGCTACACCTTC.

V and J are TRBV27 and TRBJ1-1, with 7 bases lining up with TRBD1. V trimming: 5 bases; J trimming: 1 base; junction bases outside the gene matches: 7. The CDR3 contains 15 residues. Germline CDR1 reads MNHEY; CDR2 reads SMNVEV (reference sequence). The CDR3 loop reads CASSGIRGRNTEAFF. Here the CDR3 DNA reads TGTGCCAGCAGTGGGATCAGGGGGAGGAACACTGAAGCTTTCTTT.

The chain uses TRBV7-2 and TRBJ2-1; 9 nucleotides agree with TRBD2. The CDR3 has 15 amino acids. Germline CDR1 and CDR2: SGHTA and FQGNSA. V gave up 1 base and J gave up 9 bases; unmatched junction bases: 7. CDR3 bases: TGTGCCAGCAGCTTAGGTGCTAGCGGGGAGGGTGAGCAGTTCTTC. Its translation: CASSLGASGEGEQFF.

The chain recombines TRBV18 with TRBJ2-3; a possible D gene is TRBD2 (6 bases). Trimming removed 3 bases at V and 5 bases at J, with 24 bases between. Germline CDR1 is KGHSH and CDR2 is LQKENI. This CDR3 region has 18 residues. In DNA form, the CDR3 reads TGTGCCAGCTCACCCCCTGGCAGACTAGAGGGCGGGGAAGATACGCAGTATTTT. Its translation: CASSPPGRLEGGEDTQYF.

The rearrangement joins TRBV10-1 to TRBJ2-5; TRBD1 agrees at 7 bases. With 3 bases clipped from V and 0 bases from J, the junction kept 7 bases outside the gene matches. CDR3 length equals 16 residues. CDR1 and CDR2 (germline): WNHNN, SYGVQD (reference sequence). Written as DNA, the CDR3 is TGCGCCAGCAGTGATGAGGGACAGTCCGACCAAGAGACCCAGTACTTC. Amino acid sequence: CASSDEGQSDQETQYF.

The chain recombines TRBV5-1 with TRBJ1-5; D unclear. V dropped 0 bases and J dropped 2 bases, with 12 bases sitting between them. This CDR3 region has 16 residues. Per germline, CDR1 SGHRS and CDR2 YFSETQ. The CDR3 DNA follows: TGCGCCAGCAGCTTGGCCCCCGGGAGGGGCAATCAGCCCCAGCATTTT. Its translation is CASSLAPGRGNQPQHF.

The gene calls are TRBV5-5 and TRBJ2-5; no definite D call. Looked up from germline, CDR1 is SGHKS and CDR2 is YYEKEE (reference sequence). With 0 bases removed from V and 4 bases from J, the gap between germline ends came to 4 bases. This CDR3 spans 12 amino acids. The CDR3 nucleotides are TGTGCCAGCAGCTTGGCGCGAGAGACCCAGTACTTC. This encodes CASSLARETQYF.

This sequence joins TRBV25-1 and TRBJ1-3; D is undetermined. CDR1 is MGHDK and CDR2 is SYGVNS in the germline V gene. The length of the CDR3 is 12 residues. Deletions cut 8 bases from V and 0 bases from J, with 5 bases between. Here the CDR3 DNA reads TGTGCCAGCCTGAGCTCTGGAAACACCATATATTTT. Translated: CASLSSGNTIYF.

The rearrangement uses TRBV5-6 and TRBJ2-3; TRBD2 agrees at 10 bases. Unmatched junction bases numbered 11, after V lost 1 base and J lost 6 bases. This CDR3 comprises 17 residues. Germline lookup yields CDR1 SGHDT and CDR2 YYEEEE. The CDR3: CASSLQLLAGGDDTQYF. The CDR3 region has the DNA TGTGCCAGCAGCTTGCAACTGTTAGCGGGAGGAGACGATACGCAGTATTTT.

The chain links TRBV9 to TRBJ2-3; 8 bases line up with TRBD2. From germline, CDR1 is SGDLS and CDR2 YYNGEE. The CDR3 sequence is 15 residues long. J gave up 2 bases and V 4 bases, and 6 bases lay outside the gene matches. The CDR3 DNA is TGTGCCAGCAGCCGGGGGGGGCTGTACACAGATACGCAGTATTTT. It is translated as CASSRGGLYTDTQYF.

Here the CDR3 DNA reads TGTGCCTGGAGTCGGAGGGAGGAATATTTAGAGACCCAGTACTTC. Translation gives CAWSRREEYLETQYF. The gene calls are TRBV30 and TRBJ2-5; perhaps TRBD2 as D (6 bases). Germline CDR1 is GTSNPN and CDR2 is SVGIG (reference sequence). V was trimmed by 2 bases and J by 4 bases, leaving 17 bases between them. The CDR3 is 15 amino acids.

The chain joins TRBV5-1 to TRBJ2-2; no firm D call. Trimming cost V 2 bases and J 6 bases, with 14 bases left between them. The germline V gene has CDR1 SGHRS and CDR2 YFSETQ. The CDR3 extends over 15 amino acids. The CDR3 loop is CASSFMSGSAGELFF. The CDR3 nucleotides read TGCGCCAGCAGCTTTATGTCCGGGTCGGCCGGGGAGCTGTTTTTT.